A selection of T cell receptor beta chains follows, all from one sample in a study of blood T cell repertoires in COVID-19. TCRdb's copy holds only in-frame clones and misses some; the assay was immunoSEQ multiplex PCR. The sample contains some 140,000 clones, roughly 77% of which appear only once. The sample comprised peripheral blood. Every receptor here comes from a woman in her 70s with COVID-19, enrolled during active disease. Both conserved end residues are part of each CDR3. A D gene is named only where the DNA matches it firmly. Clone size is shown for a subset of rows, as once, few, many or a class of expanded clone.

J | size | D | length | V | CDR3 | DNA
TRBJ1-2 | . | . | 13 | TRBV19 | CASSIGTGLGYTF | TGTGCCAGTAGTATAGGCACAGGGCTGGGCTACACCTTC
TRBJ2-7 | . | TRBD2 | 18 | TRBV4-1 | CASSQAGTSGGRSYEQYF | TGCGCCAGCAGCCAAGCCGGGACTAGCGGGGGGCGCTCCTACGAGCAGTACTTC
TRBJ1-6 | many | . | 15 | TRBV5-1 | CASSSGGLVNSPLHF | TGCGCCAGCAGCTCCGGGGGGTTAGTTAATTCACCCCTCCACTTT
TRBJ1-1 | few | TRBD1 | 12 | TRBV29-1 | CSAGTGNTEAFF | TGCAGCGCCGGGACAGGGAACACTGAAGCTTTCTTT
TRBJ2-1 | . | . | 16 | TRBV5-1 | CASTSLAGALYNEQFF | TGCGCCAGCACCTCCCTGGCGGGGGCCTTATACAATGAGCAGTTCTTC
TRBJ2-7 | . | . | 11 | TRBV5-1 | CASSSSGEQYF | TGCGCCAGCAGTTCCTCAGGAGAGCAGTACTTC
TRBJ1-1 | once | . | 12 | TRBV25-1 | CASSEVGGKAFF | TGTGCCAGCAGTGAAGTAGGGGGTAAAGCTTTCTTT
TRBJ2-7 | . | TRBD1 | 15 | TRBV19 | CASSKTGLGSYEQYF | TGTGCCAGTAGTAAGACAGGGTTGGGCTCCTACGAGCAGTACTTC
TRBJ2-7 | . | . | 14 | TRBV5-4 | CASSLDSGSYEQYF | TGTGCCAGCAGCCTAGACTCGGGTTCCTACGAGCAGTACTTC
TRBJ1-3 | few | . | 15 | TRBV6-5 | CASSRSVASGNTIYF | TGTGCCAGCAGTCGCAGCGTGGCCTCTGGAAACACCATATATTTT
TRBJ2-5 | . | . | 14 | TRBV9 | CASSVGSGGETQYF | TGTGCCAGCAGCGTAGGATCAGGGGGGGAGACCCAGTACTTC
TRBJ2-1 | . | . | 14 | TRBV3-1/TRBV3-2 | CASSQVSYADEQFF | TGTGCCAGCAGCCAAGTTTCATATGCGGATGAGCAGTTCTTC
TRBJ1-1 | . | TRBD1 | 14 | TRBV14 | CASSHDRGGTEAFF | TGTGCCAGCAGCCACGACAGGGGAGGAACTGAAGCTTTCTTT
TRBJ2-2 | . | TRBD1 | 16 | TRBV6-6 | CASRPGQGSVGGELFF | TGTGCCAGCAGGCCCGGACAGGGAAGCGTCGGCGGGGAGCTGTTTTTT
TRBJ1-1 | . | . | 13 | TRBV6-5 | CASSYSRNTEAFF | TGTGCCAGCAGTTACTCTCGGAACACTGAAGCTTTCTTT
TRBJ2-3 | . | . | 15 | TRBV19 | CASSVRGDSANTQYF | TGTGCCAGTAGTGTAAGGGGGGACAGTGCGAATACGCAGTATTTT
TRBJ1-3 | . | . | 15 | TRBV7-5 | CVRSTNRSSGNTIYF | TGTGTCAGAAGTACCAACAGAAGCTCTGGAAACACCATATATTTT
TRBJ1-5 | . | . | 16 | TRBV19 | CASSIDRDSKDQPQHF | TGTGCCAGTAGTATAGATCGCGACAGTAAGGATCAGCCCCAGCATTTT
TRBJ1-1 | . | TRBD1 | 15 | TRBV5-8 | CASSRGPGRDTEAFF | TGTGCCAGCAGCAGGGGGCCGGGACGGGACACTGAAGCTTTCTTT
TRBJ1-4 | . | TRBD1 | 15 | TRBV5-6 | CASSLPGQGNEKLFF | TGTGCCAGCAGCTTACCGGGACAGGGGAATGAAAAACTGTTTTTT
TRBJ1-6 | . | . | 13 | TRBV28 | CASSFRRNSPLHF | TGTGCCAGCAGTTTTAGGCGGAATTCACCCCTCCACTTT
TRBJ2-3 | . | . | 14 | TRBV4-1 | CASSQDLLLASQYF | TGCGCCAGCAGCCAAGATCTTCTACTAGCATCACAGTATTTT
TRBJ2-3 | . | TRBD2 | 17 | TRBV9 | CASSAPTAGLFTDTQYF | TGTGCCAGCAGCGCGCCCACGGCGGGACTATTCACAGATACGCAGTATTTT
TRBJ2-1 | . | TRBD2 | 15 | TRBV11-1 | CASSFSGGSYNEQFF | TGTGCCAGCAGCTTTAGCGGGGGTTCCTACAATGAGCAGTTCTTC
TRBJ1-1 | . | . | 13 | TRBV30 | CACLGGRNTEAFF | TGTGCCTGTCTCGGGGGTCGGAACACTGAAGCTTTCTTT
TRBJ1-1 | . | TRBD1 | 12 | TRBV3-1/TRBV3-2 | CASSPDRGRAFF | TGTGCCAGCAGTCCCGACAGGGGGCGAGCTTTCTTT
TRBJ1-3 | . | . | 14 | TRBV4-1 | CASSQTASGNTIYF | TGCGCCAGCAGCCAAACAGCTTCTGGAAACACCATATATTTT
TRBJ1-2 | . | . | 14 | TRBV28 | CASTATGKIYGYTF | TGTGCCAGCACTGCAACAGGGAAAATCTATGGCTACACCTTC
TRBJ2-1 | . | . | 15 | TRBV11-3 | CASSLEPATGNEQFF | TGTGCCAGCAGCTTAGAACCCGCTACCGGCAATGAGCAGTTCTTC
TRBJ1-5 | . | . | 15 | TRBV27 | CASSLGAHANQPQHF | TGTGCCAGCAGTTTAGGGGCGCATGCCAATCAGCCCCAGCATTTT
TRBJ2-3 | . | TRBD2 | 15 | TRBV4-2 | CASSVSGGAGDTQYF | TGTGCCAGCAGCGTAAGCGGGGGGGCGGGGGATACGCAGTATTTT
TRBJ2-7 | . | TRBD2 | 16 | TRBV9 | CASNPGGALSTDEQYF | TGTGCCAGCAACCCGGGGGGGGCACTCTCCACCGACGAGCAGTACTTC
TRBJ1-2 | few | TRBD1 | 16 | TRBV28 | CASRRQGTVVDYGYTF | TGTGCCAGCAGACGACAGGGGACGGTGGTGGACTATGGCTACACCTTC
TRBJ2-3 | . | . | 15 | TRBV19 | CASSIRGLQGDTQYF | TGTGCCAGTAGTATTCGTGGGCTGCAGGGAGATACGCAGTATTTT
TRBJ2-2 | few | TRBD1 | 14 | TRBV2 | CASSGGTGLGELFF | TGTGCCAGCAGTGGAGGGACAGGGCTCGGGGAGCTGTTTTTT
TRBJ1-1 | . | . | 14 | TRBV9 | CASSVEGGDTEAFF | TGTGCCAGCAGCGTAGAAGGAGGAGACACTGAAGCTTTCTTT
TRBJ2-1 | . | . | 16 | TRBV30 | CAWSGVWAQSYNEQFF | TGTGCCTGGAGTGGGGTCTGGGCGCAGTCCTACAATGAGCAGTTCTTC
TRBJ2-1 | . | . | 15 | TRBV15 | CATSRRSGSYNEQFF | TGTGCCACCAGCAGACGGTCTGGCTCCTACAATGAGCAGTTCTTC
TRBJ2-6 | . | . | 18 | TRBV4-2 | CASSQESFQGGGANVLTF | TGTGCCAGCAGCCAAGAGTCTTTCCAGGGTGGTGGGGCCAACGTCCTGACTTTC
TRBJ1-2 | . | TRBD1 | 13 | TRBV25-1 | CASSDRDHYGYTF | TGTGCCAGCTCCGACAGGGACCACTATGGCTACACCTTC
TRBJ1-2 | . | TRBD1 | 15 | TRBV6-6 | CASSQPTGGAFGYTF | TGTGCCAGCAGCCAACCTACAGGGGGCGCTTTCGGCTACACCTTC
TRBJ1-1 | . | . | 13 | TRBV10-3 | CAISGRGDTEAFF | TGTGCCATCAGTGGACGGGGAGACACTGAAGCTTTCTTT
TRBJ1-1 | . | . | 13 | TRBV2 | CASSASGNTEAFF | TGTGCCAGCAGCGCTTCGGGGAACACTGAAGCTTTCTTT
TRBJ2-3 | . | TRBD2 | 14 | TRBV19 | CASRIRGGGDTQYF | TGTGCCAGTAGGATCCGGGGGGGCGGAGATACGCAGTATTTT
TRBJ2-7 | . | TRBD2 | 15 | TRBV9 | CASSGGGTPSYEQYF | TGTGCCAGCAGCGGGGGAGGGACTCCATCCTACGAGCAGTACTTC